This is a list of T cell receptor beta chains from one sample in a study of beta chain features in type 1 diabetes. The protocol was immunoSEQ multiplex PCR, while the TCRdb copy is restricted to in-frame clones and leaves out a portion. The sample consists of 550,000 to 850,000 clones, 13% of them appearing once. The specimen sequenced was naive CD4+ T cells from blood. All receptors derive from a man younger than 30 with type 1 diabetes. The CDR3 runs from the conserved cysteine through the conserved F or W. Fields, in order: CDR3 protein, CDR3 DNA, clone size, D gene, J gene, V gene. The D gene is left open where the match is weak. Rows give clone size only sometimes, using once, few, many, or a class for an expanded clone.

CDR3aa: CASREQPNTEAFF; CDR3nt: TGTGCCAGCAGGGAACAACCTAACACTGAAGCTTTCTTT; abundance: few; d_gene: NA; j_gene: TRBJ1-1; v_gene: TRBV2
CDR3aa: CASSEAKKGRWAFF; CDR3nt: TGTGCCAGTAGTGAGGCGAAGAAGGGGCGTTGGGCTTTCTTT; abundance: NA; d_gene: NA; j_gene: TRBJ1-1; v_gene: TRBV19
CDR3aa: CASSVNPGTPGGTIYF; CDR3nt: TGTGCCAGCAGCGTAAACCCCGGGACGCCCGGAGGCACCATATATTTT; abundance: NA; d_gene: NA; j_gene: TRBJ1-3; v_gene: TRBV9
CDR3aa: CASSPRDINQPQHF; CDR3nt: TGTGCCAGCAGCCCAAGGGACATCAATCAGCCCCAGCATTTT; abundance: NA; d_gene: NA; j_gene: TRBJ1-5; v_gene: TRBV9
CDR3aa: CASSPGTSEFF; CDR3nt: TGTGCCAGCAGTCCGGGGACTAGCGAGTTCTTC; abundance: few; d_gene: TRBD2; j_gene: TRBJ2-1; v_gene: TRBV6-6
CDR3aa: CASSGQGSSEQYF; CDR3nt: TGTGCCAGCTCCGGACAGGGATCGAGCGAGCAGTACTTC; abundance: NA; d_gene: TRBD1; j_gene: TRBJ2-7; v_gene: TRBV25-1
CDR3aa: CASSQRVSGATNTGELFF; CDR3nt: TGCGCCAGCAGCCAAAGGGTTAGCGGGGCTACAAACACCGGGGAGCTGTTTTTT; abundance: NA; d_gene: TRBD2; j_gene: TRBJ2-2; v_gene: TRBV4-1
CDR3aa: CASSPSPGHGPAEEKLFF; CDR3nt: TGTGCCAGCTCACCGTCACCGGGACATGGACCCGCCGAAGAAAAACTGTTTTTT; abundance: few; d_gene: NA; j_gene: TRBJ1-4; v_gene: TRBV18
CDR3aa: CASSEGTALPGANVLTF; CDR3nt: TGTGCCAGCAGTGAAGGGACAGCCCTACCTGGGGCCAACGTCCTGACTTTC; abundance: few; d_gene: NA; j_gene: TRBJ2-6; v_gene: TRBV6-1
CDR3aa: CASTPLAGGIIEQFF; CDR3nt: TGTGCCAGCACCCCACTAGCGGGGGGGATTATTGAGCAGTTCTTC; abundance: few; d_gene: TRBD2; j_gene: TRBJ2-1; v_gene: TRBV6-5
CDR3aa: CAWSKLVNSYEQYF; CDR3nt: TGTGCCTGGAGTAAGCTTGTGAACTCCTACGAGCAGTACTTC; abundance: few; d_gene: NA; j_gene: TRBJ2-7; v_gene: TRBV30
CDR3aa: CASSLRGLEETQYF; CDR3nt: TGTGCCAGCAGCCTTAGGGGACTAGAAGAGACCCAGTACTTC; abundance: NA; d_gene: TRBD2; j_gene: TRBJ2-5; v_gene: TRBV6-1
CDR3aa: CASSAGLSQYF; CDR3nt: TGCGCCAGCAGCGCCGGACTATCACAGTACTTC; abundance: few; d_gene: NA; j_gene: TRBJ2-7; v_gene: TRBV5-1
CDR3aa: CAWSGQITNEKLFF; CDR3nt: TGTGCCTGGAGTGGACAGATTACTAATGAAAAACTGTTTTTT; abundance: few; d_gene: NA; j_gene: TRBJ1-4; v_gene: TRBV30
CDR3aa: CAWSVSRTSGGFTDTQYF; CDR3nt: TGTGCCTGGAGTGTATCTCGCACTAGCGGGGGATTCACAGATACGCAGTATTTT; abundance: NA; d_gene: TRBD2; j_gene: TRBJ2-3; v_gene: TRBV30
CDR3aa: CASSRSGGSSGANVLTF; CDR3nt: TGTGCTAGCAGCCGTTCGGGCGGGAGCTCTGGGGCCAACGTCCTGACTTTC; abundance: few; d_gene: TRBD2; j_gene: TRBJ2-6; v_gene: TRBV7-7